This record concerns one TCR beta chain sequence. Its antigen remains unidentified. TCRdb's table, derived via immunoSEQ multiplex PCR, lists solely in-frame clones and lacks some. The table records 150,000 to 200,000 clones, 86% of them present only once. The data originate from a study of cytomegalovirus exposure and HLA in healthy donors. The overall study: Both the 120 validation repertoires and the roughly 700 first-cohort repertoires used the same platform, as reported by a later analysis. Overall study findings and caveats: The study recorded 164 TCR beta chains that were cytomegalovirus-associated. High sensitivity and specificity were reportedly achieved when the classifier diagnosed cytomegalovirus status.

The donors were in the approximately 120-subject validation cohort; that cohort was separate from the approximately 700-subject first cohort. Germline CDR1 SGHAT, CDR2 FQNNGV. This CDR3 comprises 16 residues. The V gene lost 1 base and the J gene lost 3 bases, with 16 bases spanning the gap. The clonotype comes from a man aged 18 to 30 in good health and CMV-seropositive. Sequences were obtained from PBMCs. The chain carries TRBV11-2 and TRBJ2-7; no definite D call. CDR3 bases: TGTGCCAGCAGCTTAGTATTTAGAGGCGCACTCTACGAGCAGTACTTC. Translated, it gives CASSLVFRGALYEQYF.